This TCR beta chain was identified during a study of blood T cell repertoires in COVID-19. As for the study in general: There were acute and convalescent COVID-19 samples, and they came from the United States, Italy and Spain.

Method: immunoSEQ multiplex PCR; TCRdb's copy keeps in-frame clones and lacks some. The sample holds 100,000 to 150,000 clones; roughly 75% are singletons and the top ten take 16%. The CDR3 has 15 amino acids. Trimming pared 0 bases from V and 2 bases from J, leaving 10 bases between. The V gene's germline CDR1 is SGHVS and CDR2 FQNEAQ. By sample fraction, this clone is medium-sized (0.01 to 0.1%). The V call is TRBV7-8, the J call TRBJ1-2; possible D gene TRBD1, 6 bases. What was sequenced was peripheral blood. The receptor was isolated from a man aged 55 to 70 with active or convalescent COVID-19. The CDR3 protein is CASSLARGGNYGYTF. CDR3 bases: TGTGCCAGCAGCTTAGCGAGGGGGGGAAACTATGGCTACACCTTC.